This T cell receptor beta chain emerged from a study of T cell responses to AZD1222 COVID-19 vaccine. Details on this clone: Its antigen is still unknown.

The V gene's germline CDR1 is SGHRS and CDR2 YFSETQ. V gave up 1 base and J gave up 1 base, with 5 bases separating them. This CDR3 is built from 14 residues. Study-level results: Repertoires were sampled only after the peak T cell response.

TCRdb's copy holds only in-frame clones and misses some; the assay was immunoSEQ multiplex PCR. The sample lists roughly 150,000 clones, roughly 90% occurring once. This material consisted of peripheral blood, taken on day 0 of AZD1222 vaccination. The receptor was isolated from an adult in good health. The rearrangement uses TRBV5-1 and TRBJ2-2; a weak D match, TRBD1 (5 bases). CDR3 protein: CASSLTGNTGELFF. CDR3 DNA: TGCGCCAGCAGCTTGACAGGGAACACCGGGGAGCTGTTTTTT.